The 27 T cell receptor beta chains below were found in one sample sequenced in a study of control samples from healthy donors and cancer patients. The table came from immunoSEQ multiplex PCR; TCRdb's copy has only in-frame clones and leaves some out. The sample yields 100,000 to 150,000 clones, about 93% seen once. Sequenced input: blood. Source of these receptors: a man aged 35-49 years in good health.

The chain recombines TRBV5-1 with TRBJ2-2, with D possibly being TRBD2 (6 bases). The CDR3 has 13 residues. Trimming removed 3 bases from V and 5 bases from J, with 8 bases in between. The germline gives CDR1 SGHRS, CDR2 YFSETQ. In DNA, the CDR3 is TGCGCCAGCAGCTCCCGGGGGACCGGGGAGCTGTTTTTT. Encoded protein: CASSSRGTGELFF.

The chain uses TRBV20-1 and TRBJ2-1, with D maybe TRBD2 (5 bases). V was shortened by 3 bases and J by 9 bases, with 9 bases between the two germline ends. The CDR3 consists of 11 residues. Per the germline V gene, CDR1 is DFQATT and CDR2 is SNEGSKA (reference sequence). Here the CDR3 DNA reads TGCAGTGCTAGCGGGGATGGTGAGCAGTTCTTC. Translating it yields CSASGDGEQFF.

The chain recombines TRBV6-1 with TRBJ1-2, with D unresolved. The germline V and J ends were trimmed by 2 bases and 3 bases, with 7 bases remaining between them. The CDR3 contains 13 residues. Looked up from germline, CDR1 is MNHNS and CDR2 is SASEGT. CDR3: CASSERADYGYTF. CDR3 DNA sequence: TGTGCCAGCAGTGAACGGGCAGACTATGGCTACACCTTC.

This clone was observed a handful of times. The chain combines TRBV6-5 with TRBJ1-3; tentative D call: TRBD1 (6 bases). The ends were cut back, 8 bases at V and 1 base at J, with 9 bases in the middle. CDR1 is MNHEY, CDR2 SVGAGI, per germline. This CDR3 comprises 13 residues. The chain's CDR3 is CASATGSGNTIYF. The CDR3, as DNA: TGTGCCAGCGCTACAGGGTCTGGAAACACCATATATTTT.

The CDR3 loop is CASSLDRGRNQPQHF. The CDR3 DNA sequence: TGTGCCAGCAGCTTGGACAGGGGACGCAATCAGCCCCAGCATTTT. This rearrangement joins TRBV2 to TRBJ1-5, with 9 bases lining up with TRBD1. Germline CDR1 is SNHLY and CDR2 is FYNNEI. The CDR3 totals 15 residues. The trim removed 6 bases at V and 2 bases at J, leaving 5 bases unmatched. Supplemented by reference TRBV2 and TRBJ1-5, the full variable domain reads EPEVTQTPSHQVTQMGQEVILRCVPISNHLYFYWYRQILGQKVEFLVSFYNNEISEKSEIFDDQFSVERPDGSNFTLKIRSTKLEDSAMYFCASSLDRGRNQPQHFGDGTRLSIL.

This chain uses TRBV23-1 with TRBJ1-1; 12 nucleotides match TRBD1. TRBV23-1 is designated an ORF whose function remains uncertain. The CDR3 length is 19 residues. Trimming at V came to 2 bases and at J to 4 bases, leaving 14 bases not matched to a gene. CDR3 loop: CASSQAFEGQGAYGTEAFF. For the CDR3, the DNA is TGCGCCAGCAGTCAAGCTTTTGAGGGACAGGGGGCTTATGGCACTGAAGCTTTCTTT.

J is TRBJ1-6 and V is TRBV19; TRBD1 is a possible D gene (5 bases). Trimming pared 5 bases from V and 8 bases from J, leaving 7 bases between. Per the germline V gene, CDR1 is LNHDA and CDR2 is SQIVND (reference sequence). The CDR3 is made up of 12 amino acids. The CDR3 region is CASSAGDSPLHF. CDR3 coding DNA: TGTGCCAGTAGTGCGGGGGATTCACCCCTCCACTTT.

The chain is built from TRBV6-4 and TRBJ1-1; maybe TRBD1 (5 bases). Germline CDR1 and CDR2: MRHNA and SNTAGT. The ends were cut back, 6 bases at V and 1 base at J, with 12 bases in the middle. CDR3 length equals 14 residues. The CDR3 region is CASRSGTSNTEAFF. CDR3 sequence (DNA): TGTGCCAGCAGATCCGGGACGTCGAACACTGAAGCTTTCTTT.

The chain has TRBV3-1 (or the pseudogene TRBV3-2) and TRBJ2-1; 7 bases line up with TRBD2. The V gene's germline CDR1 is LGHDT and CDR2 YNNKEL (reference sequence). The ends lost 0 bases at V and 3 bases at J; junction bases unmatched: 14. The CDR3 has 19 amino acids. The CDR3, as DNA: TGTGCCAGCAGCCAAGAGGTGGTGCCCCGGGGGGAGAGCTACAATGAGCAGTTCTTC. Translated, it gives CASSQEVVPRGESYNEQFF.

The chain employs TRBV5-5 and TRBJ2-3; TRBD1 agrees at 8 bases. CDR1 is SGHKS and CDR2 is YYEKEE in the germline V gene (reference sequence). V trimming: 4 bases; J trimming: 3 bases; junction bases outside the gene matches: 7. This CDR3 spans 15 amino acids. CDR3 DNA sequence: TGTGCCAGCAGCCGGGGACAGGAGAGAACAGATACGCAGTATTTT. It encodes CASSRGQERTDTQYF.

This clone was picked up one time. This chain uses TRBV19 with TRBJ2-7; D unresolved. Trimming stripped 0 bases from V and 3 bases from J, with 9 bases between. The V gene's germline CDR1 is LNHDA and CDR2 SQIVND (reference sequence). The length of the CDR3 is 14 residues. The CDR3 sequence: CASSIELWGYEQYF. The CDR3 DNA follows: TGTGCCAGTAGTATAGAACTATGGGGCTACGAGCAGTACTTC.

The CDR3 DNA reads as TGTGCCAGCAGCTTAGGGGACGTCACTGAAGCTTTCTTT. It encodes CASSLGDVTEAFF. The genes are TRBV7-3 and TRBJ1-1, with D perhaps TRBD1 (5 bases). This CDR3 has 13 amino acids. V was shortened by 2 bases and J by 4 bases, with 8 bases between the two germline ends. Germline assignment: CDR1 SGHTA and CDR2 FQGTGA.

V and J are TRBV5-1 and TRBJ1-2, with 8 nucleotides matching TRBD1. The length of the CDR3 is 14 residues. Germline loops: CDR1 SGHRS, CDR2 YFSETQ. After removal of 4 bases from V and 8 bases from J, the junction contained 10 bases not matched to a gene. CDR3 sequence reads: CASSVSGTGGGYTF. DNA of the CDR3: TGCGCCAGCAGCGTTTCCGGGACAGGTGGCGGCTACACCTTC.

This chain connects TRBV10-1 to TRBJ2-1; D is possibly TRBD1 or TRBD2 (6 bases each). Germline V gene sequence: CDR1 WNHNN, CDR2 SYGVQD (reference sequence). V gave up 6 bases and J gave up 10 bases, with 19 bases separating them. The CDR3 runs 14 residues. The CDR3 sequence is CASSPLGGKGEQFF. For the CDR3, the DNA is TGCGCCAGCAGCCCCCTAGGGGGGAAGGGGGAGCAGTTCTTC.

The chain links TRBV6-1 to TRBJ1-2; D possibly corresponds to TRBD1 (6 bases). Trimming stripped 3 bases from V and 2 bases from J, with 7 bases between. This CDR3 has 13 residues. Germline V gives CDR1 MNHNS, CDR2 SASEGT. DNA for the CDR3: TGTGCCAGCAGTGACGACAGGAACTATGGCTACACCTTC. It codes for CASSDDRNYGYTF.

Written as DNA, the CDR3 is TGTGCCAGTAGTACCTACAGAACAACTCGGGATGAAGCTTTCTTT. Translating gives CASSTYRTTRDEAFF. The chain couples TRBV19 to TRBJ1-1; D is uncertain. In germline, CDR1 is LNHDA, CDR2 SQIVND (reference sequence). This CDR3 is 15 amino acids long. The V end was cut by 4 bases, the J end by 7 bases, with 19 bases between.

The J gene is TRBJ2-3, the V gene TRBV6-5; 8 bases line up with TRBD2. Germline CDR1 and CDR2: MNHEY and SVGAGI. CDR3 length equals 14 residues. Trimming took 8 bases from V and 4 from J; bases not matched to a gene: 8. The DNA for the CDR3 is TGTGCCAGCTGGGGAAGCGGGAGCGCAGATACGCAGTATTTT. Amino acids: CASWGSGSADTQYF.

The sample holds one count of this clone. The V and J genes are TRBV10-3 and TRBJ2-1; D is perhaps TRBD1 (6 bases). This CDR3 is built from 17 residues. The V and J ends lost 10 bases and 1 base respectively, with 23 bases between them. Germline CDR1 reads ENHRY; CDR2 reads SYGVKD. The CDR3 DNA sequence: TGTGCCAGCAGGGGTGGTGGTTCAACCGGGTCCTACAATGAGCAGTTCTTC. Amino acids: CASRGGGSTGSYNEQFF.

V usage is TRBV19 and J usage is TRBJ1-2; the D is unclear. The germline V gene encodes CDR1 LNHDA and CDR2 SQIVND (reference sequence). The CDR3 totals 13 residues. The ends were cut back, 3 bases at V and 6 bases at J, with 11 bases in the middle. The CDR3 sequence is CASSISEPNGYTF. The CDR3 DNA follows: TGTGCCAGTAGTATCTCAGAACCAAATGGCTACACCTTC.

The chain is built from TRBV29-1 and TRBJ1-4, with D uncertain. This CDR3 spans 12 amino acids. In germline, CDR1 is SQVTM, CDR2 ANQGSEA. The V gene lost 6 bases and the J gene lost 3 bases, with 8 bases spanning the gap. The CDR3 here is CSVGKANEKLFF. The CDR3 DNA reads as TGCAGCGTCGGGAAGGCTAATGAAAAACTGTTTTTT.

The chain uses TRBV19 and TRBJ1-3; no definite D call. V gave up 1 base and J gave up 1 base, with 11 bases separating them. This CDR3 is built from 16 residues. CDR1 and CDR2 (germline): LNHDA, SQIVND (reference sequence). The chain's CDR3 is CASSIVRQTSGNTIYF. CDR3 in DNA: TGTGCCAGTAGTATAGTACGGCAGACTTCTGGAAACACCATATATTTT.

Of note for this clone: The junction does not match germline at one end; this may be a read error. V usage is TRBV18 and J usage is TRBJ1-1, with D perhaps TRBD1 (6 bases). This CDR3 has 15 amino acids. Germline CDR1 is KGHSH and CDR2 is LQKENI. As DNA, the CDR3 is TGTGCCAGCTCGCCACCCAGAGGGGGAAACACTGAAGCTTTCTTT. It translates to CASSPPRGGNTEAFF.

V is TRBV6-5 and J is TRBJ2-5, with 11 bases aligning to TRBD1. CDR1 and CDR2 from the germline V gene are MNHEY and SVGAGI. The J segment lost 4 bases and the V segment lost 2 bases, leaving 0 bases of the junction unmatched. CDR3 size: 14 residues. The CDR3 loop reads CASSYGTGGETQYF. DNA of the CDR3: TGTGCCAGCAGTTACGGGACAGGGGGAGAGACCCAGTACTTC.

The chain carries TRBV7-9 and TRBJ1-6, with D possibly TRBD1 on 6 matching bases. This CDR3 region has 13 residues. V was shortened by 5 bases and J by 10 bases, with 12 bases between the two germline ends. Germline V CDR1 and CDR2: SEHNR, FQNEAQ (reference sequence). The CDR3 spells CASSPTGSSPLHF. CDR3 nucleotide sequence: TGTGCCAGCAGCCCGACAGGATCCTCACCCCTCCACTTT.

The chain employs TRBV30 and TRBJ1-1; D gene unclear. Germline CDR1 is GTSNPN and CDR2 is SVGIG (reference sequence). The CDR3 loop spans 13 amino acids. V gave up 0 bases and J gave up 4 bases, with 9 bases separating them. The CDR3 DNA is TGTGCCTGGAGTGTAGGCCCTGGCACTGAAGCTTTCTTT. Its protein product is CAWSVGPGTEAFF.

This clone was detected only once. Other nucleotide sequences in the sample specify the same CDR3. The V gene is TRBV4-1, the J gene TRBJ1-1; D ambiguous. Germline assignment: CDR1 MGHRA and CDR2 YSYEKL. V shed 1 base and J shed 1 base, with 7 bases lying between them. The CDR3 is 14 residues long. DNA for the CDR3: TGCGCCAGCAGCCAAGTTGCAGGGAACACTGAAGCTTTCTTT. Residues: CASSQVAGNTEAFF.

The sample holds one count of this clone. The chain couples TRBV18 to TRBJ2-1; 13 bases align to TRBD2. The CDR3 is made up of 15 amino acids. Germline V gene lookup returns CDR1 KGHSH and CDR2 LQKENI. V was pared by 4 bases and J by 9 bases, with 6 bases of the junction left unmatched. CDR3 amino acids: CASSHGTSGAGEQFF. The CDR3 DNA follows: TGTGCCAGCTCACACGGGACTAGCGGGGCCGGTGAGCAGTTCTTC. Filled out from reference TRBV18 and TRBJ2-1, the complete variable domain reads NAGVMQNPRHLVRRRGQEARLRCSPMKGHSHVYWYRQLPEEGLKFMVYLQKENIIDESGMPKERFSAEFPKEGPSILRIQQVVRGDSAAYFCASSHGTSGAGEQFFGPGTRLTVL.